This T cell receptor beta chain was obtained from a study of blood T cell repertoires in COVID-19. On the study more broadly: Acute and convalescent COVID-19 samples came from the United States, Italy and Spain.

This clone came up a few times. The ends lost 5 bases at V and 7 bases at J; junction bases unmatched: 6. The CDR3 has 13 residues. Original processing notes: How many nucleated cells were present was estimated from reference gene primer amplification. Measured with immunoSEQ multiplex PCR; TCRdb has only the in-frame clones, and not every one. V and J calls and clone size follow that table, whereas D and trimming were derived from the DNA. The table records 200,000 to 250,000 clones, 80% to 90% of them present only once. Recruits, aged roughly 18 to 89 years, lived in 25 or so US areas. Those designated as exposed participants met a COVID-19 case within 2 weeks before study entry.

Sequencing used PBMCs or T cells enriched from blood (not recorded which). The receptor's source is a man between 50 and 59 years old who had been exposed to COVID-19. V is TRBV12-3 or TRBV12-4 and J is TRBJ1-2, with 8 bases aligning to TRBD1. CDR3 nucleotides: TGTGCCAGCAGTCCCAGGGGGCGGGTTGGCTACACCTTC. It translates to CASSPRGRVGYTF.